This T cell receptor beta chain came from a study of PD-1 blockade in classical Hodgkin lymphoma. Study as a whole: Patients in the cohort were put on intravenous nivolumab, 3 mg/kg every 2 weeks.

Study-wide findings and caveats: Diversity in CD4+ TCRs, unlike that measured in CD8+ TCRs, had risen significantly by C4D1. Patients who initiated nivolumab within 1 year of ASCT were excluded. Healthy donors reportedly exceeded newly diagnosed patients in baseline TCR diversity.

The protocol was immunoSEQ multiplex PCR, while the TCRdb copy is restricted to in-frame clones and leaves out a portion. The sample lists around 11,000 clones; just under 85% were seen once. On this clone itself: Antigen: not known.

Germline V gene lookup returns CDR1 LNHDA and CDR2 SQIVND (reference sequence). V was clipped by 3 bases and J by 3 bases, with 18 bases between them. The CDR3 runs 17 residues. Autologous stem cell transplantation was followed by relapse in every patient, and brentuximab vedotin exposure varied. This chain uses TRBV19 with TRBJ1-5; D is ambiguous. The TCR was taken from a human donor with classical Hodgkin lymphoma. The sample here was peripheral blood mononuclear cells (PBMCs), taken before the second cycle of nivolumab. The CDR3 DNA is TGTGCCAGTAGTATCCTCCCTCAGCGTACACTCAATCAGCCCCAGCATTTT. Translated: CASSILPQRTLNQPQHF.